This T cell receptor beta chain was identified during a study of shared clonotypes between healthy human individuals. Sequencing was at deep level. Clones were read by immunoSEQ multiplex PCR, and TCRdb kept only the in-frame ones, dropping some. The data show about 490,000 clones, less than 80% seen once. Regarding this clone: The same CDR3 arises from other DNA sequences in this sample as well.

This CDR3 has 14 residues. The V and J ends lost 6 bases and 1 base respectively, with 10 bases between them. Germline CDR1 reads WSHSY; CDR2 reads SAAADI. This clonotype was sampled from a woman aged 40 to 50 in good health. Some clones in this sample may be carry-over from other donors' samples. The chain combines TRBV10-2 with TRBJ1-5; D unclear. The specimen was PBMCs. CDR3 loop: CASRDGHSNQPQHF. The CDR3 nucleotides are TGCGCCAGCAGGGATGGGCACAGCAATCAGCCCCAGCATTTT.